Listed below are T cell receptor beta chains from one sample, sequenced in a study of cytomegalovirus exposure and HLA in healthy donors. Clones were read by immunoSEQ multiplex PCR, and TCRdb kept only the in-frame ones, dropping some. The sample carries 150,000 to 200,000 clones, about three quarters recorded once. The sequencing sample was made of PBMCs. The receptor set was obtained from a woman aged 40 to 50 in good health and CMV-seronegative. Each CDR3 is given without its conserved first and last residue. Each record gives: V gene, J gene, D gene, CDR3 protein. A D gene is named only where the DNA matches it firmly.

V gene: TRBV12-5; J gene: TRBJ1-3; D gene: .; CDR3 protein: ASGLVQGVPGNTIY
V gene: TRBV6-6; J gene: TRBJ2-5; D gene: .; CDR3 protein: ASSYLTSKETQY
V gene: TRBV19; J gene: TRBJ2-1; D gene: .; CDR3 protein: ASRRVGAVEQF
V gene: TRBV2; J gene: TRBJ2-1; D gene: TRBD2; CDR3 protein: ASRGLAGAAYNEQF
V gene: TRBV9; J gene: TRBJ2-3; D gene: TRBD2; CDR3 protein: ASSSGGAGRTGYTQY
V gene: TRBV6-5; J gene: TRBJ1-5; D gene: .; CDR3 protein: ASSYSTGGQPQH
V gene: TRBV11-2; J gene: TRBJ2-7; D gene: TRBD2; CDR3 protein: ASSLDLAGGPYEQY
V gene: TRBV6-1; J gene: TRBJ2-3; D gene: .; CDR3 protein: ASSGVRIGVIADTQY
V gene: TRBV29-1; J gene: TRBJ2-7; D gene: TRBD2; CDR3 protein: SVRLAGVYEQY
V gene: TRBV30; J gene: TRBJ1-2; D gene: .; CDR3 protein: ASQWSPAGSGYGYT
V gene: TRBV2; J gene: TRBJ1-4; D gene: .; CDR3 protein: ASKDPRGKGEKLF
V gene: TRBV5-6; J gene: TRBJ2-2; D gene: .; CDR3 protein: ASSLVGGAGELF
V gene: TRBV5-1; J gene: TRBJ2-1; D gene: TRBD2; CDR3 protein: ASRTGTSGTDEQF
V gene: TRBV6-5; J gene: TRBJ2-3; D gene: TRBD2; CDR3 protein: ASSYSSGSITDTQY
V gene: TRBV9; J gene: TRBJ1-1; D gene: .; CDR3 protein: ASSARGQLDTEAF
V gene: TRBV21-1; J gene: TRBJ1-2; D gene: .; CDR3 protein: ASSKFPRGDGYT
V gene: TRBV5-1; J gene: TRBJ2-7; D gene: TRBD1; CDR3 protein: ASSFLTGGRYEQY
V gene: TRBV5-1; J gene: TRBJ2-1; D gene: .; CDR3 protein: ASTRTGQDYNEQF
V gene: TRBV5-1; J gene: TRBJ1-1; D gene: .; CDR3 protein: ASSLEAGDRATEAF
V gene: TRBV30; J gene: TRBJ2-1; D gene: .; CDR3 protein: AWPNEQF
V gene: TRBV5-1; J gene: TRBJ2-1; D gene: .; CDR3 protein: ASSYYLQSPENEQF
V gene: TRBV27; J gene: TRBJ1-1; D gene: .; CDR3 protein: ASSPPPDRDTEAF